These 5 T cell receptor beta chains came from one sample sequenced in a study of blood T cell repertoires in COVID-19. Clones were read by immunoSEQ multiplex PCR, and TCRdb kept only the in-frame ones, dropping some. Of over 85,000 clones detected, 70% to 90% appear once; the ten largest clones hold roughly 5%. Sequencing input: peripheral blood. The source is a human donor in a cohort sampled during active COVID-19.

The chain couples TRBV19 to TRBJ2-1; TRBD2 matches at 9 bases. Germline lookup yields CDR1 LNHDA and CDR2 SQIVND (reference sequence). There are 13 residues in the CDR3. Unmatched junction bases numbered 6, after V lost 5 bases and J lost 10 bases. Here the CDR3 DNA reads TGTGCCAGTAGTCTGGGACTAGCAATGGAGCAGTTCTTC. Translating it yields CASSLGLAMEQFF. The full variable domain, its missing parts supplied by reference TRBV19 and TRBJ2-1, is DGGITQSPKYLFRKEGQNVTLSCEQNLNHDAMYWYRQDPGQGLRLIYYSQIVNDFQKGDIAEGYSVSREKKESFPLTVTSAQKNPTAFYLCASSLGLAMEQFFGPGTRLTVL.

This chain uses TRBV19 with TRBJ2-3, with TRBD2 identical over 10 bases. Trimming removed 8 bases from V and 4 bases from J; junction bases left unmatched: 9. The germline V gene encodes CDR1 LNHDA and CDR2 SQIVND (reference sequence). The CDR3 runs 15 residues. CDR3: CASEMQRGGADTQYF. The CDR3 DNA sequence: TGTGCCAGTGAAATGCAGCGGGGGGGGGCAGATACGCAGTATTTT.

This chain links TRBV3-1 (or the pseudogene TRBV3-2) with TRBJ2-7, with TRBD1 matching over 11 bases. This CDR3 region has 15 residues. Trimming cost V 1 base and J 5 bases; bases outside gene matches: 4. Germline V gives CDR1 LGHDT, CDR2 YNNKEL (reference sequence). Here the CDR3 reads CASSQGTGGADEQYF. As DNA, the CDR3 is TGTGCCAGCAGCCAAGGGACAGGGGGCGCGGACGAGCAGTACTTC.

The chain is built from TRBV30 and TRBJ1-2; 9 nucleotides line up with TRBD1. The CDR3 is made up of 12 amino acids. The ends lost 3 bases at V and 14 bases at J; junction bases unmatched: 10. Germline lookup yields CDR1 GTSNPN and CDR2 SVGIG (reference sequence). The CDR3 region is CAWSRDRAVRTF. The CDR3 DNA reads as TGTGCCTGGAGCAGGGACAGGGCGGTGAGGACCTTC.

The J gene is TRBJ2-7, the V gene TRBV7-2; 12 bases agree with TRBD2. The germline gives CDR1 SGHTA, CDR2 FQGNSA. CDR3 length: 15 amino acids. V dropped 4 bases and J dropped 4; count of bases not matched to a gene: 5. The CDR3 bases are TGTGCCAGCAGCTCTAGCGGGAGGGGTATTTACGAGCAGTACTTC. Translating gives CASSSSGRGIYEQYF. The whole variable domain, remainder taken from reference TRBV7-2 and TRBJ2-7, is GAGVSQSPSNKVTEKGKDVELRCDPISGHTALYWYRQSLGQGLEFLIYFQGNSAPDKSGLPSDRFSAERTGGSVSTLTIQRTQQEDSAVYLCASSSSGRGIYEQYFGPGTRLTVT.